This is a list of T cell receptor beta chains from one sample in a study of T cells after yellow fever vaccination. TCRdb analysed the 5' RACE reads with MiXCR anew, one entry per CDR3 protein. The sample shows around 590,000 distinct CDR3 sequences, 9% to 15% of them seen only once. The input for sequencing was PBMCs, taken on the day of the yellow fever booster vaccination. The origin of the receptors is a man aged 30 to 39 who received the YFV17D yellow fever vaccine. Each CDR3 is given with its conserved first and last residue. D genes are given only for firm matches. Rows may omit the clone size; those that give it use once, few, many or a size class.

TRBV7-2	few	NA	TRBJ2-1	TGTGCCAGCAGCTTAAACATCATTGAGCAGTTCTTC	CASSLNIIEQFF
TRBV7-2	NA	TRBD2	TRBJ2-1	TGTGCCAGCAGCTCACTTGGACTAGCCGGCCCCCCGTTCTTC	CASSSLGLAGPPFF
TRBV18	NA	TRBD2	TRBJ2-1	TGTGCCAGCTCACCCGTTTTAGCGGGAGTGACCAATGAGCAGTTCTTC	CASSPVLAGVTNEQFF
TRBV29-1	NA	NA	TRBJ2-1	TGCAGCGTTGTGAAGGGTGAGCAGTTCTTC	CSVVKGEQFF
TRBV7-2	NA	TRBD1	TRBJ1-4	TGTGCCAGCAGCTTATTAAGGGACAGTGAAAAACTGTTTTTT	CASSLLRDSEKLFF
TRBV20-1	few	TRBD2	TRBJ2-1	TGCAGTGCTAGAGGCGGGACTAGCGGGAGCAATGAGCAGTTCTTC	CSARGGTSGSNEQFF
TRBV24-1	few	NA	TRBJ2-5	TGTGCCACCAGTGAGAGGGCAAGAGAAGAGACCCAGTACTTC	CATSERAREETQYF
TRBV28	NA	NA	TRBJ2-3	TGTGCCAGCCGGCGGTCCACTAGCACAGATACGCAGTATTTT	CASRRSTSTDTQYF
TRBV7-9	few	TRBD2	TRBJ2-7	TGTGCCAGCCTCGGTCTAGCGGGGAGGGAGCAGTACTTC	CASLGLAGREQYF
TRBV10-3	NA	NA	TRBJ2-1	TGTGCCATCAAACAGGAAAGCTCCTACAATGAGCAGTTCTTC	CAIKQESSYNEQFF
TRBV25-1	NA	TRBD1	TRBJ2-1	TGTGCCAGCAGTGAGACAGGGGCCCGGGGTGATGAGCAGTTCTTC	CASSETGARGDEQFF
TRBV20-1	NA	NA	TRBJ2-6	TGCAGTGCTAAAGGGGCCAACGTCCTGACTTTC	CSAKGANVLTF
TRBV7-7	NA	NA	TRBJ2-2	TGTGCTAGCAGCCGGGGGCAGGCAGGCACCGGGGAGCTGTTTTTT	CASSRGQAGTGELFF
TRBV9	few	TRBD1	TRBJ1-2	TGTGCCAGCAGCGGCGGACAGGCTTCTAACTATGGCTACACCTTC	CASSGGQASNYGYTF
TRBV29-1	NA	TRBD2	TRBJ2-7	TGCAGCGTTGAGGGGTTGGGGACTAGCGGGAGAAACGAGCAGTACTTC	CSVEGLGTSGRNEQYF
TRBV6-5	many	TRBD2	TRBJ2-1	TGTGCCAGCAGTACCGGGACTAGCTGGTATGAGCAGTTCTTC	CASSTGTSWYEQFF
TRBV4-2	few	NA	TRBJ1-2	TGTGCCAGCAGCCAAGATTGGGACGGTACTATTGGCTACACCTTC	CASSQDWDGTIGYTF
TRBV5-6	many	NA	TRBJ2-1	TGTGCCAGCAGCTTCCAAAGCGAGCCAATTCAGTTCTTC	CASSFQSEPIQFF
TRBV25-1	once	TRBD1	TRBJ2-3	TGTGCCAGCAGTGTAAGACAGGGGGGCCCTAGCACAGATACGCAGTATTTT	CASSVRQGGPSTDTQYF
TRBV10-3	NA	NA	TRBJ2-7	TGTGCCATCAGTGGTTCGACAGCCAGCCGGGACCCCTACGAGCAGTACTTC	CAISGSTASRDPYEQYF
TRBV7-7	NA	NA	TRBJ2-2	TGTGCCAGCAGCTTAGCGCCTGGGCGTAACGGGGGGCCCGGGGAGCTGTTTTTT	CASSLAPGRNGGPGELFF
TRBV7-2	many	NA	TRBJ2-1	TGTGCCAGTAAGTGGGAGATATCCTACAATGAGCAGTTCTTC	CASKWEISYNEQFF
TRBV5-1	NA	NA	TRBJ2-5	TGCGCCAGCAGCTTGTCCATTCCGGGATTACAAGAGACCCAGTACTTC	CASSLSIPGLQETQYF
TRBV30	few	NA	TRBJ2-1	TGTGCCTGGGGCTGGTCCTCTACTTACAATGAGCAGTTCTTC	CAWGWSSTYNEQFF
TRBV4-2	few	TRBD1	TRBJ2-6	TGTGCCAGCAGCATCCGGACAGGGGGGACACCGTCTGGGGCCAACGTCCTGACTTTC	CASSIRTGGTPSGANVLTF
TRBV4-3	NA	TRBD2	TRBJ2-3	TGCGCCAGCAGCCAGACTAGCTTCGTCAGAGATACGCAGTATTTT	CASSQTSFVRDTQYF
TRBV7-9	NA	NA	TRBJ2-5	TGTGCCAGCAGCTTAGTTGTGACCGCCATCCAAGAGACCCAGTACTTC	CASSLVVTAIQETQYF
TRBV6-4	NA	NA	TRBJ2-1	TGTGCCAGCAGTGACTCGAGCGTACACAATGAGCAGTTCTTC	CASSDSSVHNEQFF
TRBV25-1	NA	NA	TRBJ1-2	TGTGCCAGCAGTGAATATGCAGAAGAGTATGGCTACACCTTC	CASSEYAEEYGYTF
TRBV11-2	NA	NA	TRBJ2-2	TGTGCCAGCAGTGCCTTTAAGGGGGCCGGGGAGCTGTTTTTT	CASSAFKGAGELFF
TRBV7-2	few	TRBD1	TRBJ2-5	TGTGCCAGCAGCATATTTGACAGGGTAGAGACCCAGTACTTC	CASSIFDRVETQYF